The next 20 T cell receptor beta chains were all read from a single sample in a study of blood T cells in healthy people across ages. A J-beta primer mix and a sample-barcoded 5' primer were used in a second PCR of about 7 to 12 cycles. TCRdb reprocessed the 5' RACE reads with MiXCR, giving one entry per CDR3 protein. The data show some 790,000 distinct CDR3 sequences, 25% to 30% seen once. The sample consisted of blood. Receptors were obtained from a woman over 75 in good health.

This clonotype was seen only a few times. V and J are TRBV6-2 or TRBV6-3 and TRBJ1-5; D is uncertain. V lost 8 bases to trimming and J lost 0 bases, with 23 bases between them. The germline gives CDR1 MNHEY, CDR2 SVGEGT. This CDR3 region has 18 residues. CDR3 residues: CASAQAPVGRYSNQPQHF. DNA of the CDR3: TGTGCCAGCGCCCAAGCCCCAGTCGGTAGATATAGCAATCAGCCCCAGCATTTT.

The chain combines TRBV6-2 or TRBV6-3 with TRBJ1-5; D is possibly TRBD1 (6 bases). Trimming left V 7 bases short and J 6 bases short, with 19 bases between. This CDR3 spans 15 amino acids. Looked up from germline, CDR1 is MNHEY and CDR2 is SVGEGT. The DNA of the CDR3 is TGTGCCAGCAATCCCACAGGGAAGTCTCGTCAGCCCCAGCATTTT. It codes for CASNPTGKSRQPQHF.

This clonotype was seen many times. The CDR3 region is CSAETGQAWDYEQYF. The CDR3 nucleotides are TGCAGTGCCGAAACGGGACAGGCTTGGGACTACGAGCAGTACTTC. The chain combines TRBV20-1 with TRBJ2-7, with 8 bases matching TRBD1. Looked up from germline, CDR1 is DFQATT and CDR2 is SNEGSKA (reference sequence). This CDR3 is built from 15 residues. V shed 6 bases and J 3 bases; nucleotides not matched to a gene: 13.

This clonotype was counted ten times or more. The chain recombines TRBV5-1 with TRBJ2-3; 7 bases match TRBD1. The CDR3 has 14 amino acids. J gave up 2 bases and V 4 bases, and 4 bases lay outside the gene matches. CDR1 is SGHRS and CDR2 is YFSETQ in the germline V gene. The CDR3 sequence: CASSPGQATDTQYF. The CDR3, as DNA: TGCGCCAGCAGCCCCGGACAGGCCACAGATACGCAGTATTTT.

CDR3 coding DNA: TGTGCCACCAGCAGAGATAGCCCCTACGAGCAGTACTTC. As protein: CATSRDSPYEQYF. The J gene is TRBJ2-7, the V gene TRBV15; D gene ambiguous. The germline CDR1 and CDR2 sequences are LNHNV and YYDKDF (reference sequence). Trimming shortened V by 0 bases and J by 2 bases, and 5 bases separated the two germline ends. There are 13 residues in the CDR3.

This clonotype was seen many times. This chain joins TRBV12-3 or TRBV12-4 and TRBJ1-6, with D perhaps matching TRBD1 (6 bases). This CDR3 spans 13 amino acids. Trimming took off 3 bases at V and 10 bases at J, with 10 bases between the two ends. CDR3 protein: CASSFQGNSPLHF. DNA for the CDR3: TGTGCCAGCAGTTTTCAGGGGAACTCACCCCTCCACTTT.

The rearrangement links TRBV6-5 to TRBJ2-3, with a weak D call TRBD1 (6 bases). This CDR3 has 16 amino acids. V was cut by 4 bases and J by 6 bases, with 20 bases left in between. Germline V gene sequence: CDR1 MNHEY, CDR2 SVGAGI. In nucleotides, the CDR3 is TGTGCCAGCAGTTCCCCCCGGGACATGGGGGTGGATACGCAGTATTTT. Protein sequence: CASSSPRDMGVDTQYF.

This clonotype was recorded at least ten times. The rearrangement joins TRBV2 to TRBJ2-1, with no clear D. The germline CDR1 and CDR2 sequences are SNHLY and FYNNEI. The CDR3 covers 14 residues. V lost 6 bases and J lost 5, with 14 bases in between. CDR3 residues: CASRIVMGNNEQFF. The CDR3 DNA reads TGTGCCAGCAGAATAGTTATGGGAAACAATGAGCAGTTCTTC.

This clonotype was observed a few times. This sequence joins TRBV28 and TRBJ2-7; D is unresolved. Trimming stripped 5 bases from V and 2 bases from J, with 16 bases between. Per the germline V gene, CDR1 is MDHEN and CDR2 is SYDVKM. The CDR3 consists of 15 residues. Here the CDR3 reads CASSLPNRRAYEQYF. CDR3 DNA sequence: TGTGCCAGCAGTCTCCCGAATCGGAGAGCCTACGAGCAGTACTTC.

The chain employs TRBV6-6 and TRBJ1-6; D not certain. Germline-derived CDR1 and CDR2 are MNHNY and SVGAGI (reference sequence). This CDR3 comprises 16 residues. With 5 bases removed from V and 10 bases from J, the gap between germline ends came to 21 bases. CDR3 in DNA: TGTGCCAGCAGTAGGACGCCGGGCCCCGGATACTCACCCCTCCACTTT. This sequence encodes CASSRTPGPGYSPLHF.

This clonotype was seen a few times. The chain couples TRBV18 to TRBJ2-3; 13 bases align to TRBD2. Germline CDR1 KGHSH, CDR2 LQKENI. The V segment lost 4 bases and the J segment 0 bases; nucleotides outside the gene matches: 7. The CDR3 contains 18 residues. The CDR3: CASSLRTSGGGSTDTQYF. DNA of the CDR3: TGTGCCAGCTCACTTCGGACTAGCGGGGGAGGTAGCACAGATACGCAGTATTTT.

The chain recombines TRBV4-2 with TRBJ1-1; a possible D gene is TRBD1 (6 bases). The V gene lost 0 bases and the J gene lost 9 bases, with 14 bases spanning the gap. CDR1 is LGHNA and CDR2 is YNFKEQ in the germline V gene. The CDR3 loop spans 14 amino acids. Here the CDR3 reads CASSQENRDNQAFF. The CDR3 DNA is TGTGCCAGCAGCCAAGAGAACCGGGACAATCAAGCTTTCTTT.

This clonotype appeared a few times. The CDR3 DNA reads as TGTGCCAGCAGCCAAGATCTGGGGAGCTCCTATAATTCACCCCTCCACTTT. This codes for CASSQDLGSSYNSPLHF. The chain is built from TRBV3-1 and TRBJ1-6, with D uncertain. The CDR3 sequence is 17 residues long. CDR1 is LGHDT and CDR2 is YNNKEL in the germline V gene (reference sequence). Between the trimmed V and J ends, which lost 0 bases and 0 bases, there was a span of 9 bases.

The chain uses TRBV10-3 and TRBJ1-1; the D is unclear. The V and J ends lost 5 bases and 5 bases respectively, with 15 bases between them. The CDR3 length is 14 residues. Germline V gives CDR1 ENHRY, CDR2 SYGVKD. The CDR3 loop is CAISYVGSGTEAFF. In DNA form, the CDR3 reads TGTGCCATCAGTTACGTCGGGTCTGGAACTGAAGCTTTCTTT.

This clonotype was detected a few times. The V gene is TRBV14, the J gene TRBJ1-1; TRBD1 is a possible D gene (6 bases). The CDR3 loop spans 12 amino acids. CDR1 is SGHDN and CDR2 is FVKESK in the germline V gene. Trimming took off 2 bases at V and 11 bases at J, with 12 bases between the two ends. CDR3 nucleotide sequence: TGTGCCAGCAGCCAACAGGGGTTTTGGGCTTTCTTT. It encodes CASSQQGFWAFF.

The chain couples TRBV5-4 to TRBJ2-3, with 8 bases fitting TRBD2. Germline V gene data show CDR1 as SGHNT and CDR2 as YYREEE (reference sequence). J gave up 4 bases and V 3 bases, and 7 bases lay outside the gene matches. The CDR3 has 15 residues. The CDR3 region has the DNA TGTGCCAGCAGCTATAGACTAGCGAACGCAGATACGCAGTATTTT. As protein: CASSYRLANADTQYF. The full variable domain, with the rest looked up from reference TRBV5-4 and TRBJ2-3, is ETGVTQSPTHLIKTRGQQVTLRCSSQSGHNTVSWYQQALGQGPQFIFQYYREEENGRGNFPPRFSGLQFPNYSSELNVNALELDDSALYLCASSYRLANADTQYFGPGTRLTVL.

The chain links TRBV5-1 to TRBJ1-1; 9 bases agree with TRBD1. With 4 bases clipped from V and 4 bases from J, the junction kept 8 bases outside the gene matches. The length of the CDR3 is 15 residues. The germline CDR1 and CDR2 sequences are SGHRS and YFSETQ. CDR3 DNA: TGCGCCAGCAGCAGGACAGGACAGGGGAGCACTGAAGCTTTCTTT. Encoded protein: CASSRTGQGSTEAFF.

The chain combines TRBV6-1 with TRBJ2-7, with TRBD1 as a possible D gene (6 bases). The V and J ends lost 3 bases and 3 bases respectively, with 15 bases between them. Germline V gives CDR1 MNHNS, CDR2 SASEGT. The CDR3 has 15 residues. The CDR3 coding sequence is TGTGCCAGCAGTGATGGGGGCGGATATTACTACGAGCAGTACTTC. This sequence encodes CASSDGGGYYYEQYF.

Concerning this clonotype itself: Possible read error: a much larger clone is one base away. The genes are TRBV7-9 and TRBJ2-1, with TRBD1 matching over 9 bases. The V gene's germline CDR1 is SEHNR and CDR2 FQNEAQ (reference sequence). The length of the CDR3 is 15 residues. The DNA for the CDR3 is TGTGCCAGCAGCGAAGGGACAGGGAATTCCAATGGGCAGTTCTTC. Protein product: CASSEGTGNSNGQFF.

This clonotype was detected ten times or more. The V and J genes are TRBV5-1 and TRBJ2-3; 8 bases are a match to TRBD2. The CDR3 length is 16 residues. CDR1 SGHRS and CDR2 YFSETQ come from the germline V gene. Germline trimming cut 3 bases from V and 2 bases from J; bases unmatched to any gene: 8. The CDR3 protein is CASSSKGLGHTDTQYF. Written as DNA, the CDR3 is TGCGCCAGCAGCTCCAAGGGACTAGGGCACACAGATACGCAGTATTTT.